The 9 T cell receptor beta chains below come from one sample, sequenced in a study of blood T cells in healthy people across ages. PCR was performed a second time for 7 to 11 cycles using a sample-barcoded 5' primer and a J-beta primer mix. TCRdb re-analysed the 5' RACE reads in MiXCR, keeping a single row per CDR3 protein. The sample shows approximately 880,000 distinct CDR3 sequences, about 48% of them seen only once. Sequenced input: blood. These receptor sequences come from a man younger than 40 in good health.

As DNA, the CDR3 is TGTGCCAGCAGTGAAGCCGGGACAGGGCTCTACGAGCAGTACTTC. Translated: CASSEAGTGLYEQYF. The V call is TRBV6-1, the J call TRBJ2-7; 9 bases align to TRBD1. CDR3 length: 15 residues. Trimming cost V 0 bases and J 3 bases; bases outside gene matches: 3. The germline gives CDR1 MNHNS, CDR2 SASEGT.

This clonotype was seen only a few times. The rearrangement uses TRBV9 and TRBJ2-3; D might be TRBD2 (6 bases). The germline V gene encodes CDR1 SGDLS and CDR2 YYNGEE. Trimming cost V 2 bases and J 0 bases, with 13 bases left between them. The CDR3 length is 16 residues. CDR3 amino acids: CASSVEGLSSTDTQYF. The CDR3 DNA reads TGTGCCAGCAGCGTGGAGGGGTTATCTAGCACAGATACGCAGTATTTT.

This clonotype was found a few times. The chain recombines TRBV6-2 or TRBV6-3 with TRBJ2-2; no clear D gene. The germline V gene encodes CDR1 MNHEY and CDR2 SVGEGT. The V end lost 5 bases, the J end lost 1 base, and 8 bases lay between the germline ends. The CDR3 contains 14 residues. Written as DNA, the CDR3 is TGTGCCAGCAGTCTTTCGATGAACACCGGGGAGCTGTTTTTT. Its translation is CASSLSMNTGELFF.

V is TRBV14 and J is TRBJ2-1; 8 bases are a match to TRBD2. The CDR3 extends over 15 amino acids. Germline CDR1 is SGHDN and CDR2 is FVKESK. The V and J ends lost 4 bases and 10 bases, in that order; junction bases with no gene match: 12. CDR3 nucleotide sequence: TGTGCCAGCAGCCCCCGGGTAGCGGGGATATCCGAGCAGTTCTTC. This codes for CASSPRVAGISEQFF. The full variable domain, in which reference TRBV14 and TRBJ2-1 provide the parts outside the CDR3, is EAGVTQFPSHSVIEKGQTVTLRCDPISGHDNLYWYRRVMGKEIKFLLHFVKESKQDESGMPNNRFLAERTGGTYSTLKVQPAELEDSGVYFCASSPRVAGISEQFFGPGTRLTVL.

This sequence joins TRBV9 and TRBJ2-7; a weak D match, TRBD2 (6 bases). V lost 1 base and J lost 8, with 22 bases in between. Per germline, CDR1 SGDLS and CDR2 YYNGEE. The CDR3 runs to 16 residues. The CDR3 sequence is CASSVSGDSARNKQYF. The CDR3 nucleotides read TGTGCCAGCAGCGTATCTGGGGACTCGGCGAGGAACAAGCAGTACTTC.

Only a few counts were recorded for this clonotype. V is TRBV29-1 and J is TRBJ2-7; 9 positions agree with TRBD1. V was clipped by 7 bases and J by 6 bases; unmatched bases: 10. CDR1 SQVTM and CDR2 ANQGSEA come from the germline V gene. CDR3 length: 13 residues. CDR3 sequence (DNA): TGCAGCGCGACAGGGACAGGGCAGGCCGAGCAGTACTTC. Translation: CSATGTGQAEQYF.

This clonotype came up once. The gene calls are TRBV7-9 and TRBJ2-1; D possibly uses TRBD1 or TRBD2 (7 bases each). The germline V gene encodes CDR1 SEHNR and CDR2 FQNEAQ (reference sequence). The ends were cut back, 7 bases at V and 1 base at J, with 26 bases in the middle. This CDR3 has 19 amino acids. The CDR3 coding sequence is TGTGCCAGCACCCAGACTAGCAGGGGGGCCGTTAGGTCCTACAATGAGCAGTTCTTC. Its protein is CASTQTSRGAVRSYNEQFF. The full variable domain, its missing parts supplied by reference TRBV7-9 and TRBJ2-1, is DTGVSQNPRHKITKRGQNVTFRCDPISEHNRLYWYRQTLGQGPEFLTYFQNEAQLEKSRLLSDRFSAERPKGSFSTLEIQRTEQGDSAMYLCASTQTSRGAVRSYNEQFFGPGTRLTVL.

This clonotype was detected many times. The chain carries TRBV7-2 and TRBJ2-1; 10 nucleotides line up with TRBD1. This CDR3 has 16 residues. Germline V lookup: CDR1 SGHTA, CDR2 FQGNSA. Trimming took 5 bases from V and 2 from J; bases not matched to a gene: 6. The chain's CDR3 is CASSVTGTGAYNEQFF. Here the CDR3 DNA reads TGTGCCAGCAGCGTAACCGGGACAGGGGCCTACAATGAGCAGTTCTTC.

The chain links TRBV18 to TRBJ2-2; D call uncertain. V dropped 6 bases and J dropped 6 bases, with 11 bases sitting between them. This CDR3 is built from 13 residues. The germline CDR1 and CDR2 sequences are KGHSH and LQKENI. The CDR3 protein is CASSVIGSGELFF. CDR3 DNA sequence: TGTGCCAGCTCGGTAATCGGGTCCGGGGAGCTGTTTTTT.